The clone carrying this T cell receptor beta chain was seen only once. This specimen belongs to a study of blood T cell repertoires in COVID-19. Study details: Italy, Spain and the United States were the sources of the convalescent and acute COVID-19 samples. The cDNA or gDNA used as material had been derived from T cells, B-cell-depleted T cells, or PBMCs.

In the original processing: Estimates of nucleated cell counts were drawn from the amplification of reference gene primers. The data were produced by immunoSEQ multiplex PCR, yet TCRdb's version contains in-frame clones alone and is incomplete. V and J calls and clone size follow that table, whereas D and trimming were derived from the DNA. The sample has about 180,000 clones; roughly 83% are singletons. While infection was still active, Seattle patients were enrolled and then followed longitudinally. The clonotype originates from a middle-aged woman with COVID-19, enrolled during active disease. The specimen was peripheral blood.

The CDR3 DNA reads TGTGCCAGCAGTCCCTCGGGACTAGCGGGAGCGTGGGGCACGCAGTATTTT. Protein sequence: CASSPSGLAGAWGTQYF. The V call is TRBV28, the J call TRBJ2-3, with 14 bases lining up with TRBD2. With 5 bases clipped from V and 9 bases from J, the junction kept 13 bases outside the gene matches. The CDR3 covers 17 residues. Germline V gene lookup returns CDR1 MDHEN and CDR2 SYDVKM.